The clone carrying this TCR beta chain was counted a few times. Its specificity is unknown. V dropped 6 bases and J dropped 7 bases, with 10 bases sitting between them. This CDR3 region has 12 residues. TCR alpha and beta CDR3 regions were amplified from RNA using iRepertoire nested multiplex PCR. One-step reverse transcription and amplification started from approximately 100-400 ng of tissue mRNA or PBMC total RNA. One entry per CDR3 protein, called by TCRdb with MiXCR from the multiplex PCR reads. The table has 100,000 to 150,000 distinct CDR3 sequences, about 25% seen once. The data belong to a study of glioma-infiltrating T cells. Findings of the study overall: Tissue-blood divergence was below expectation in non-neoplastic patients, above in gliomas. Only very few CDR3 sequences appeared in both tissue and blood.

This receptor was taken from a human donor with low-grade glioma or glioblastoma, undergoing nonglioma brain surgery, or in good health (not recorded which). The rearrangement links TRBV12-3 or TRBV12-4 to TRBJ1-5, with no clear D. The sequencing sample was made of glioma tissue, nonneoplastic brain tissue, or PBMCs (not recorded which). The CDR3 protein is CASSPERQPQHF. CDR3 nucleotides: TGTGCCAGCAGCCCGGAGAGGCAGCCCCAGCATTTT.